The 2 T cell receptor beta chains reported below all come from one sample, sequenced in a study of blood T cells in healthy people across ages. Using a J-beta primer mix together with a sample-barcoded 5' primer, a second PCR was run for roughly 6 to 11 cycles. Each CDR3 protein is one row after TCRdb ran MiXCR on the 5' RACE reads. Here the sample spans under 950,000 distinct CDR3 sequences, 22% being singletons. Material for sequencing was blood. Receptors were obtained from a man between 65 and 85 years old in good health.

V usage is TRBV7-7 and J usage is TRBJ2-1; the D call may be TRBD1 or TRBD2 (5 bases each). This CDR3 is 16 amino acids long. Germline-derived CDR1 and CDR2 are SSHAT and FNYEAQ (reference sequence). Between the trimmed V and J ends, which lost 5 bases and 2 bases, there was a span of 16 bases. CDR3 residues: CASSMGPITPYNEQFF. CDR3 sequence (DNA): TGTGCCAGCAGCATGGGACCCATCACCCCCTACAATGAGCAGTTCTTC.

This clonotype was seen a handful of times. This chain's CDR3 is CASSYRQSSTEAFF. CDR3 DNA sequence: TGTGCCAGCAGTTACCGGCAGTCGAGCACTGAAGCTTTCTTT. The chain combines TRBV6-2 or TRBV6-3 with TRBJ1-1; D uncertain. The CDR3 is 14 residues long. Germline CDR1 MNHEY, CDR2 SVGEGT. The ends were cut back, 2 bases at V and 4 bases at J, with 11 bases in the middle.